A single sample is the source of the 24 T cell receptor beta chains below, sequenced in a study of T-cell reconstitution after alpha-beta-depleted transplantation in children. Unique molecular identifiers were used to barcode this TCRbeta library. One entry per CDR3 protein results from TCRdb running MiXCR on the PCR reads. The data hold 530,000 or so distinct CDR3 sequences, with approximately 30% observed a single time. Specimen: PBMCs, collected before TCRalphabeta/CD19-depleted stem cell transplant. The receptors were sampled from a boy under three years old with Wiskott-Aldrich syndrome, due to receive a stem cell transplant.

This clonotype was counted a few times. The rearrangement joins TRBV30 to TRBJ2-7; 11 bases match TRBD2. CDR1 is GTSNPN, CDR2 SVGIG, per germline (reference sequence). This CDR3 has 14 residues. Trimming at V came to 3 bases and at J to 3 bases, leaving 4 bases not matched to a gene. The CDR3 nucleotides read TGTGCCTGGAGCGCAGGACTAGCGGGCTACGAGCAGTACTTC. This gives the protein CAWSAGLAGYEQYF.

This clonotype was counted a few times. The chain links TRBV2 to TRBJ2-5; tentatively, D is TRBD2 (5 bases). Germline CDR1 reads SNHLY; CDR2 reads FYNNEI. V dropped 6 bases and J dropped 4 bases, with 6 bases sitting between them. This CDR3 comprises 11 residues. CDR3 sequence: CASRGAETQYF. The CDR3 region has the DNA TGTGCCAGCAGGGGAGCAGAGACCCAGTACTTC.

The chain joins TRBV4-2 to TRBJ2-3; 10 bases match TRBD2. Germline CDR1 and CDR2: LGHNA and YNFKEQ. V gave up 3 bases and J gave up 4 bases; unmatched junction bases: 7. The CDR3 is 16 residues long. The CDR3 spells CASSHGDGLAADTQYF. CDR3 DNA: TGTGCCAGCAGCCATGGGGATGGACTAGCGGCAGATACGCAGTATTTT.

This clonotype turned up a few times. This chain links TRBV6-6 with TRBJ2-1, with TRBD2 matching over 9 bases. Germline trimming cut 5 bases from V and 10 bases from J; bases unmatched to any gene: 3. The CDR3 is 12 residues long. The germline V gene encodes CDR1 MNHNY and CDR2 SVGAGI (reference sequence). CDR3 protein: CASSGLASEQFF. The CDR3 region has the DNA TGTGCCAGCAGTGGACTAGCGTCCGAGCAGTTCTTC.

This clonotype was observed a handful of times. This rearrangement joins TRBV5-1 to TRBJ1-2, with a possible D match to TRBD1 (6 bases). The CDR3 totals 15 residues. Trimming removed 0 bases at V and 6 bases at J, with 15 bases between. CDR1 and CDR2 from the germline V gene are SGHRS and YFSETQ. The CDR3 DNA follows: TGCGCCAGCAGCTTGGCCGAGGGGGGAAGGGATGGCTACACCTTC. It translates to CASSLAEGGRDGYTF.

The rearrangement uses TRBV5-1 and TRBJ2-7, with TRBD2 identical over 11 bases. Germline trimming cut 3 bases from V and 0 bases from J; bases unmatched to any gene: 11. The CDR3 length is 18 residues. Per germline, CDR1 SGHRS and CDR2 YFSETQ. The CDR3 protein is CASSSGTSGPLSSYEQYF. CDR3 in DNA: TGCGCCAGCAGCTCCGGGACTAGCGGTCCTTTGAGCTCCTACGAGCAGTACTTC.

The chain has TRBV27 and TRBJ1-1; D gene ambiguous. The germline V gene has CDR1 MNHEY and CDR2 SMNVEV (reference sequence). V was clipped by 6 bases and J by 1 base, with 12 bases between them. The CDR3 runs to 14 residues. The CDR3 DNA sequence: TGTGCCAGCAGGCCGGGCCCATCGAACACTGAAGCTTTCTTT. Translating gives CASRPGPSNTEAFF.

The CDR3 bases are TGCGCCAGCAGCTTCGGGGATTTCGGGAGGGTCGCAGATACGCAGTATTTT. Its translation is CASSFGDFGRVADTQYF. The chain employs TRBV5-1 and TRBJ2-3; 8 bases are shared with TRBD2. Germline V gene lookup returns CDR1 SGHRS and CDR2 YFSETQ. With V trimmed by 2 bases and J by 4 bases, 12 bases remained unmatched. The CDR3 totals 17 residues.

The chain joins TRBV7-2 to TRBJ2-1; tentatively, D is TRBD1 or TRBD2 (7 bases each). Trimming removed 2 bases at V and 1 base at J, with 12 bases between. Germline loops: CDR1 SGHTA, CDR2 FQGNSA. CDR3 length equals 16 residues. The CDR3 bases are TGTGCCAGCAGCTTAAGCGGGACAGTTTCCTACAATGAGCAGTTCTTC. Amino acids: CASSLSGTVSYNEQFF.

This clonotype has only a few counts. CDR3 sequence: CASSQEGSPQDYGYTF. CDR3 nucleotides: TGCGCCAGCAGCCAAGAGGGGTCGCCCCAAGACTATGGCTACACCTTC. This sequence joins TRBV4-1 and TRBJ1-2; D not certain. V gave up 0 bases and J gave up 3 bases, with 14 bases separating them. The germline V gene has CDR1 MGHRA and CDR2 YSYEKL. The CDR3 sequence is 16 residues long.

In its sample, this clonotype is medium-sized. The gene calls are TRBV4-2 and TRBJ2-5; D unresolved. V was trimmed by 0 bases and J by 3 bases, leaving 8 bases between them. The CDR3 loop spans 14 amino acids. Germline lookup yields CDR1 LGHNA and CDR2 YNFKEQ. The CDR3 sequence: CASSQERVEETQYF. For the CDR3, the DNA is TGTGCCAGCAGCCAAGAAAGGGTTGAAGAGACCCAGTACTTC.

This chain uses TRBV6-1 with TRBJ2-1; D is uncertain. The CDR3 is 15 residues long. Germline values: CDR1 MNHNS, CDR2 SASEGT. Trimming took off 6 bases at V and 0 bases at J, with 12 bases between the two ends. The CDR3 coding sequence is TGTGCCAGCAGGGGCTGGCAAAGCTCCTACAATGAGCAGTTCTTC. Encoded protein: CASRGWQSSYNEQFF.

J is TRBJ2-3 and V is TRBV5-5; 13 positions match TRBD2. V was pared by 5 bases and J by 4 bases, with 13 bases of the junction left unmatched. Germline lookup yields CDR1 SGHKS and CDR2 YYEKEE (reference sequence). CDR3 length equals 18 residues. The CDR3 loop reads CASRRGLAGVGGADTQYF. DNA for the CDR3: TGTGCCAGCAGACGCGGACTAGCGGGAGTGGGTGGCGCAGATACGCAGTATTTT.

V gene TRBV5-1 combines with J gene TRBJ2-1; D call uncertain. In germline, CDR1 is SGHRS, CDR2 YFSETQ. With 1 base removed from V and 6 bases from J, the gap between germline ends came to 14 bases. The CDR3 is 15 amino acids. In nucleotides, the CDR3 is TGCGCCAGCAGCTTGTTAGGTCTAGTTTCCAATGAGCAGTTCTTC. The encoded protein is CASSLLGLVSNEQFF.

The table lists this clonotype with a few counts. CDR3 sequence: CASSFRPLDTQYF. The DNA for the CDR3 is TGTGCCAGCAGCTTTCGACCCTTAGATACGCAGTATTTT. This chain joins TRBV7-6 and TRBJ2-3; D unclear. The CDR3 extends over 13 amino acids. V was shortened by 3 bases and J by 5 bases, with 9 bases between the two germline ends. In germline, CDR1 is SGHVS, CDR2 FNYEAQ. The whole variable domain, remainder taken from reference TRBV7-6 and TRBJ2-3, is GAGVSQSPRYKVTKRGQDVALRCDPISGHVSLYWYRQALGQGPEFLTYFNYEAQQDKSGLPNDRFSAERPEGSISTLTIQRTEQRDSAMYRCASSFRPLDTQYFGPGTRLTVL.

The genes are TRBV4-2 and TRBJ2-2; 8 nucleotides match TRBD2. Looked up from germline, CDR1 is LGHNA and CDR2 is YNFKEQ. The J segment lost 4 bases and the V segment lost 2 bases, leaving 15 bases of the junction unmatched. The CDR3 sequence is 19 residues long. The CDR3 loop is CASSQNPMRGLGGTGELFF. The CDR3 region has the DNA TGTGCCAGCAGCCAAAACCCAATGAGGGGACTAGGGGGCACCGGGGAGCTGTTTTTT.

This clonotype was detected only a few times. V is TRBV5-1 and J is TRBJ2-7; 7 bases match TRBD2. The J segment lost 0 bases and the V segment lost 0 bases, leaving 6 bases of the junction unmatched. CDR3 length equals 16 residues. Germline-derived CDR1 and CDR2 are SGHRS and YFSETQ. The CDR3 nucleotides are TGCGCCAGCAGCTTGGATCCGGGAGGCAACTCCTACGAGCAGTACTTC. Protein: CASSLDPGGNSYEQYF.

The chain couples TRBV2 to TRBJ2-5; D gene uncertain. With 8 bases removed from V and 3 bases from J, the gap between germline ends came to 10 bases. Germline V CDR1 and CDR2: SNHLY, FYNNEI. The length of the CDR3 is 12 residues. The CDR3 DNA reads TGTGCCAGCGGCAGGACGGAAGAGACCCAGTACTTC. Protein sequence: CASGRTEETQYF.

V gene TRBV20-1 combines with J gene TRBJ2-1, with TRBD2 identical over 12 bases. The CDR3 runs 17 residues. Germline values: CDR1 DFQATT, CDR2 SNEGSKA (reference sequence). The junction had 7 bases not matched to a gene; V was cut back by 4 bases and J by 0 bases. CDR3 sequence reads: CSAITSGRLSSYNEQFF. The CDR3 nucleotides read TGCAGTGCTATAACTAGCGGGAGGTTAAGCTCCTACAATGAGCAGTTCTTC.

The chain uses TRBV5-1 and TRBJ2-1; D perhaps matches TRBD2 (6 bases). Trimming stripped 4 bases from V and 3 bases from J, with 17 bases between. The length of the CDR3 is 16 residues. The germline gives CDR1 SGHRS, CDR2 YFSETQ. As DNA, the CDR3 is TGCGCCAGCAGCCCGGGACTTCTTTCGGACTACAATGAGCAGTTCTTC. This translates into CASSPGLLSDYNEQFF.

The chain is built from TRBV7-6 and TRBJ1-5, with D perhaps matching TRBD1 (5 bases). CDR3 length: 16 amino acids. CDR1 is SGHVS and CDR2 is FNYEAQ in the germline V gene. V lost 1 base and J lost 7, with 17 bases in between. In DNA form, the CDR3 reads TGTGCCAGCAGCTTAGAGCCGGCAGGGCCAAGCCAGCCCCAGCATTTT. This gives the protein CASSLEPAGPSQPQHF.

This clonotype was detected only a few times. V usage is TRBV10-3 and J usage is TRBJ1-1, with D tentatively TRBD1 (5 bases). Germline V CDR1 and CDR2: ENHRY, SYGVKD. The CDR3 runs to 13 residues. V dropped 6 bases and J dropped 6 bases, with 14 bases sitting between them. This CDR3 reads CAIRDRLTAEAFF. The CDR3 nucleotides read TGTGCCATCAGGGACCGACTGACAGCTGAAGCTTTCTTT.

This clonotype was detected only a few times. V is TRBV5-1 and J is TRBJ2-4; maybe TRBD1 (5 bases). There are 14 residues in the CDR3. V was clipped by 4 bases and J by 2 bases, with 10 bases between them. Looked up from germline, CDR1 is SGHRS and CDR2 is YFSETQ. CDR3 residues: CASSETVSKNIQYF. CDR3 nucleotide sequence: TGCGCCAGCAGCGAGACAGTATCCAAAAACATTCAGTACTTC. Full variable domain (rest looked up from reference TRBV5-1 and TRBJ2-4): KAGVTQTPRYLIKTRGQQVTLSCSPISGHRSVSWYQQTPGQGLQFLFEYFSETQRNKGNFPGRFSGRQFSNSRSEMNVSTLELGDSALYLCASSETVSKNIQYFGAGTRLSVL.

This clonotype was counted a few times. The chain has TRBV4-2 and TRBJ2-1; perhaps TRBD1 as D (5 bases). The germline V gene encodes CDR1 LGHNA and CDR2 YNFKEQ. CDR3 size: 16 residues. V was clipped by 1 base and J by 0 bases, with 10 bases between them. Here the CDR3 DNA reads TGTGCCAGCAGCCAAGTCAGGGCTAGCTCCTACAATGAGCAGTTCTTC. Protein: CASSQVRASSYNEQFF.